A selection of T cell receptor beta chains follows, all from one sample in a study of CD8+CD57+ T cells in acquired aplastic anemia. TCRdb called the reads again in MiXCR, with one record for every CDR3 protein. Here the sample spans a few hundred thousand distinct CDR3 sequences, about 70% being singletons. Sequences were obtained from sorted CD4+, CD8+, or CD8+CD57+ T cells (not recorded which) from PBMCs. The receptors come from a human donor in good health, serving as a control. The CDR3 runs from the conserved cysteine through the conserved F or W. D genes are given only for firm matches. Not every row has a clone size; where given, it reads once, few, many or a size class.

length | size | J | V | D | DNA | CDR3
15 | . | TRBJ2-2 | TRBV7-9 | TRBD2 | TGTGCCAGCAGCGTAGCCGGGGGGAGCACCGGGCCGCTGTTTTTT | CASSVAGGSTGPLFF
17 | . | TRBJ1-5 | TRBV11-1 | . | TGTGCCAGCAGCTTAGGTCGGGAACGGCTAAGCAATCAGCCCCAGCATTTT | CASSLGRERLSNQPQHF
12 | many | TRBJ2-1 | TRBV29-1 | . | TGCAGCGCCGGCAGGCAGTACAATGAGCAGTTCTTC | CSAGRQYNEQFF
14 | once | TRBJ2-7 | TRBV7-8 | TRBD1 | TGTGCCAGCAGCTTAGTCCCCAGGGGGACCCAGTACTTCTTC | CASSLVPRGTQYFF
14 | many | TRBJ2-1 | TRBV14 | . | TGTGCCAGCACTCGAGATCTTGGGGACAATGAGCAGTTCTTC | CASTRDLGDNEQFF
15 | many | TRBJ1-2 | TRBV20-1 | . | TGCAGTGCTAGAGGCGCCCTTGGACAGAATTATGGCTACACCTTC | CSARGALGQNYGYTF
14 | . | TRBJ2-5 | TRBV7-9 | . | . | CASRARTYEQFFGF
14 | . | TRBJ1-2 | TRBV5-1 | . | TGTGCCAGCAGCACGGGGGAAGCCAGCTCTGGCTACACCTTC | CASSTGEASSGYTF
14 | . | TRBJ1-4 | TRBV3-2 | . | TGTGCCAGCAGGCGGCGTTCAACTAATGAAAAACTGTTTTTT | CASRRRSTNEKLFF
13 | . | TRBJ2-3 | TRBV5-4 | . | TGTGCCAGCAGCGCGGGACGGGCAGATACGCAGTATTTT | CASSAGRADTQYF
15 | many | TRBJ1-5 | TRBV15 | . | TGTGCCACCAGCAGAGTTGGGCAGGGTAATCAGCCCCAGCATTTT | CATSRVGQGNQPQHF
15 | . | TRBJ1-4 | TRBV15 | TRBD1 | TGTGCCACCAGCAGGGTCCAGGGGGTACTTGAAAAACTGTTTTTT | CATSRVQGVLEKLFF
13 | . | TRBJ2-7 | TRBV20-1 | TRBD2 | TGCAGTGCTACGGGACTAGCGACCTACGAGCAGTACTTC | CSATGLATYEQYF
15 | . | TRBJ2-7 | TRBV2 | . | TGTGCCAGCAGCCGGCAGGGTGGTGTAACCGAGGAGCAGTATTTC | CASSRQGGVTEEQYF
13 | . | TRBJ2-3 | TRBV29-1 | . | TGCAGCGCTCGGACCACGGGGTCGTTGACGCAGTATTTT | CSARTTGSLTQYF
14 | many | TRBJ2-3 | TRBV24-1 | . | TGTGCCACCGCGGACGGATCCCTCACAGATACGCAGTATTTT | CATADGSLTDTQYF
14 | many | TRBJ1-1 | TRBV20-1 | . | TGCAGTGCGGGGGGGGACCGCTTGAACACTGAAGCTTTCTTT | CSAGGDRLNTEAFF
16 | few | TRBJ2-3 | TRBV24-1 | TRBD1 | TGTGCCACCAGTGAGCCGGACAGGGGGCCTTCAGATACGCAGTATTTT | CATSEPDRGPSDTQYF
17 | . | TRBJ1-2 | TRBV5-5 | . | TGTGCCAGCAGCTCGGACGCGGGCCCCCTACGGGTTAATGGCTACACCTTC | CASSSDAGPLRVNGYTF
15 | . | TRBJ1-1 | TRBV7-2 | . | TGTGCCAGCAGCTTAGGGGCAGAGGGCAACACTGAATCTTTCTTT | CASSLGAEGNTESFF
17 | . | TRBJ2-6 | TRBV19 | TRBD1 | TGTGCCAGTAGTACGTTGGTCACACAGGGGGGCGCCTTCGTCCTGACTTTC | CASSTLVTQGGAFVLTF
13 | once | TRBJ2-1 | TRBV4-1 | . | TGCGCCAGCAGGGGGACTGTTACCAATGAGCAGTTCTTC | CASRGTVTNEQFF
14 | . | TRBJ1-2 | TRBV10-3 | . | TGTGCCATCAGCGAGGCCGCCAGGAACTCCAGCTACACCTTC | CAISEAARNSSYTF
16 | . | TRBJ1-4 | TRBV24-1 | . | TGTGCCACCAGTGAGGGGAGAGGGGTAGAGGGGGAAACGCTGTATTTT | CATSEGRGVEGETLYF